The 27 T cell receptor beta chains listed next were all sequenced from one sample in a study of blood T cell repertoires in COVID-19 (dated by TCRdb to about 2020). The protocol used for the library was the immunoSEQ multiplex PCR assay. Drawn from immuneACCESS, this table holds only the in-frame rearrangements with V and J called that TCRdb kept. Clones are partly lost; checked studies trace under half to an unresolved V gene and leave the rest unexplained. The sample yields over 250,000 clones; around 84% were counted once. Over 4% of the sample is in the top ten clones. The sample was PBMCs or T cells enriched from blood (not recorded which). The receptors were sampled from a man in his forties or fifties who had been exposed to COVID-19.

The genes are TRBV5-4 and TRBJ2-5; TRBD1 aligns across 7 bases. V gave up 4 bases and J gave up 9 bases; unmatched junction bases: 15. CDR1 and CDR2 from the germline V gene are SGHNT and YYREEE (reference sequence). This CDR3 is built from 15 residues. The chain's CDR3 is CASSLPGQRPGAQYF. The DNA of the CDR3 is TGTGCCAGCAGCCTGCCGGGACAGCGTCCAGGGGCCCAGTACTTC.

CDR3 nucleotides: TGCAGCGTAGCAGACCCGACTTCCTACGAGCAGTACTTC. Protein: CSVADPTSYEQYF. The genes are TRBV29-1 and TRBJ2-7; the D is unclear. CDR3 length: 13 amino acids. V lost 6 bases to trimming and J lost 1 base, with 13 bases between them. Looked up from germline, CDR1 is SQVTM and CDR2 is ANQGSEA.

The gene calls are TRBV15 and TRBJ2-1; D is uncertain. Trimming pared 5 bases from V and 4 bases from J, leaving 6 bases between. The CDR3 runs 12 residues. Germline values: CDR1 LNHNV, CDR2 YYDKDF (reference sequence). The CDR3 DNA reads as TGTGCCACCAGCCGACTTTACAATGAGCAGTTCTTC. Translated, it gives CATSRLYNEQFF.

The rearrangement uses TRBV5-6 and TRBJ2-4, with D tentatively TRBD1 (6 bases). Per the germline V gene, CDR1 is SGHDT and CDR2 is YYEEEE. V dropped 2 bases and J dropped 8 bases, with 17 bases sitting between them. The CDR3 totals 15 residues. Here the CDR3 DNA reads TGTGCCAGCAGCTTTTACCGACAGGATGGACACATTCAGTACTTC. Amino acids: CASSFYRQDGHIQYF.

CDR3 residues: CASSLLTPAGGRNEQFF. The CDR3 DNA reads TGTGCCAGCAGCTTACTAACCCCCGCAGGGGGACGCAATGAGCAGTTCTTC. The chain has TRBV11-3 and TRBJ2-1; 7 bases map to TRBD1. This CDR3 spans 17 amino acids. Per germline, CDR1 SGHNT and CDR2 YENEEA. The trim removed 2 bases at V and 6 bases at J, leaving 13 bases unmatched.

The rearrangement uses TRBV7-9 and TRBJ1-5; the D gene is possibly TRBD1 (6 bases). Germline assignment: CDR1 SEHNR and CDR2 FQNEAQ (reference sequence). The CDR3 is made up of 16 amino acids. Trimming removed 4 bases from V and 4 bases from J, with 17 bases in between. The CDR3 nucleotides read TGTGCCAGCAGCTCATCCTCCGGGACAAGAAATCAGCCCCAGCATTTT. Protein product: CASSSSSGTRNQPQHF.

The chain has TRBV3-1 (or the pseudogene TRBV3-2) and TRBJ2-5; D possibly corresponds to TRBD2 (6 bases). CDR1 is LGHDT, CDR2 YNNKEL, per germline (reference sequence). The CDR3 loop spans 18 amino acids. Trimming removed 3 bases from V and 2 bases from J, with 22 bases in between. CDR3 DNA: TGTGCCAGCAGCCACAGAAGCGGTAGCGGAAATCCGCAAGAGACCCAGTACTTC. This gives the protein CASSHRSGSGNPQETQYF.

This clone was seen just once. This chain connects TRBV6-5 to TRBJ2-7, with a possible D match to TRBD1 (6 bases). Trimming removed 2 bases from V and 4 bases from J, with 15 bases in between. Germline assignment: CDR1 MNHEY and CDR2 SVGAGI. This CDR3 is 15 amino acids long. The CDR3 nucleotides read TGTGCCAGCAGTTACGTGCCAGGGGATTCTTACGAGCAGTACTTC. Protein: CASSYVPGDSYEQYF.

V is TRBV13 and J is TRBJ2-6; weak D call: TRBD1 (6 bases). CDR3 length: 13 residues. The V gene lost 6 bases and the J gene lost 4 bases, with 7 bases spanning the gap. Germline assignment: CDR1 PRHDT and CDR2 FYEKMQ (reference sequence). This CDR3 reads CASRGAGANVLTF. DNA for the CDR3: TGTGCCAGCAGGGGGGCCGGGGCCAACGTCCTGACTTTC.

The chain links TRBV6-5 to TRBJ2-4; 13 nucleotides match TRBD2. V was pared by 8 bases and J by 6 bases, with 7 bases of the junction left unmatched. The CDR3 has 15 amino acids. Germline CDR1 and CDR2: MNHEY and SVGAGI. The CDR3 sequence is CASHGTSGNGNIQYF. In DNA form, the CDR3 reads TGTGCCAGCCATGGGACTAGCGGGAATGGAAACATTCAGTACTTC.

CDR3: CASRELAPQRGKTEAFF. The CDR3 nucleotides are TGTGCCAGCAGAGAGCTTGCCCCCCAGAGGGGGAAGACTGAAGCTTTCTTT. This chain connects TRBV5-6 to TRBJ1-1, with D possibly TRBD1 on 6 matching bases. Trimming took off 5 bases at V and 5 bases at J, with 25 bases between the two ends. Per germline, CDR1 SGHDT and CDR2 YYEEEE. CDR3 length: 17 amino acids.

The rearrangement uses TRBV18 and TRBJ1-2; TRBD1 agrees at 9 bases. Looked up from germline, CDR1 is KGHSH and CDR2 is LQKENI. The CDR3 spans 14 residues. Trimming took 2 bases from V and 8 from J; bases not matched to a gene: 6. CDR3 residues: CASSPRDREFGYTF. DNA of the CDR3: TGTGCCAGCTCACCAAGGGACAGGGAGTTCGGCTACACCTTC.

The CDR3 here is CASSHTAWTSGSRYEQFF. The CDR3 DNA sequence: TGTGCCAGCAGTCATACAGCCTGGACTAGCGGGAGCAGGTATGAGCAGTTCTTC. The chain employs TRBV6-6 and TRBJ2-1; 13 bases agree with TRBD2. Trimming took 5 bases from V and 8 from J; bases not matched to a gene: 15. Germline V gene data show CDR1 as MNHNY and CDR2 as SVGAGI (reference sequence). CDR3 size: 18 residues.

This clone was detected only a few times. The chain has TRBV3-1 (or the pseudogene TRBV3-2) and TRBJ1-3; tentatively, D is TRBD1 (6 bases). V was trimmed by 1 base and J by 9 bases, leaving 13 bases between them. This CDR3 comprises 14 residues. CDR1 is LGHDT and CDR2 is YNNKEL in the germline V gene (reference sequence). CDR3 sequence: CASSQGLGASTIYF. DNA of the CDR3: TGTGCCAGCAGCCAAGGGCTGGGGGCCAGCACCATATATTTT.

This chain links TRBV18 with TRBJ1-1; possible D gene TRBD1, 5 bases. The ends were cut back, 0 bases at V and 0 bases at J, with 14 bases in the middle. Per the germline V gene, CDR1 is KGHSH and CDR2 is LQKENI. The CDR3 covers 17 residues. The CDR3 sequence is CASSPPFARALNTEAFF. CDR3 bases: TGTGCCAGCTCACCACCTTTCGCCAGGGCTCTGAACACTGAAGCTTTCTTT. Using reference TRBV18 and TRBJ1-1 for the parts outside the CDR3, the full variable domain is NAGVMQNPRHLVRRRGQEARLRCSPMKGHSHVYWYRQLPEEGLKFMVYLQKENIIDESGMPKERFSAEFPKEGPSILRIQQVVRGDSAAYFCASSPPFARALNTEAFFGQGTRLTVV.

V usage is TRBV27 and J usage is TRBJ2-1, with TRBD2 as a possible D gene (5 bases). The V end lost 5 bases, the J end lost 4 bases, and 15 bases lay between the germline ends. CDR1 and CDR2 from the germline V gene are MNHEY and SMNVEV (reference sequence). This CDR3 is 15 amino acids long. The CDR3 is CASSQDGNFYNEQFF. The CDR3 DNA reads as TGTGCCAGCAGTCAAGACGGGAACTTTTACAATGAGCAGTTCTTC.

The V gene is TRBV2, the J gene TRBJ2-1; 11 bases align to TRBD2. The CDR3 has 15 residues. Germline V lookup: CDR1 SNHLY, CDR2 FYNNEI. J lost 7 bases, V lost 4 bases, and 6 bases had no gene match. This chain's CDR3 is CASSVSSGRLNEQFF. The DNA of the CDR3 is TGTGCCAGCAGTGTATCTAGCGGGAGGCTGAATGAGCAGTTCTTC.

Regarding this clone: Relative to the germline gene, one junction end is altered; a read error may explain this. The V gene is TRBV5-6, the J gene TRBJ1-6, with TRBD1 identical over 7 bases. Germline V lookup: CDR1 SGHDT, CDR2 YYEEEE. The CDR3 is 18 residues long. In DNA form, the CDR3 reads TGTGCCAGCAGCTTTCAGGGGGGCAGGACTAACAATAATTTACCCCTCCACTTT. Protein sequence: CASSFQGGRTNNNLPLHF.

The V call is TRBV4-1, the J call TRBJ2-6, with TRBD2 as a possible D gene (5 bases). Germline V gives CDR1 MGHRA, CDR2 YSYEKL. Trimming took off 4 bases at V and 2 bases at J, with 9 bases between the two ends. The CDR3 extends over 15 amino acids. The CDR3 DNA reads TGCGCCAGCAGCCCGAGGGAAACTGGGGCCAACGTCCTGACTTTC. This gives the protein CASSPRETGANVLTF.

This chain links TRBV13 with TRBJ1-4; 9 bases fit TRBD1. V lost 0 bases to trimming and J lost 12 bases; unmatched junction nucleotides: 14. The CDR3 sequence is 17 residues long. Germline V gene data show CDR1 as PRHDT and CDR2 as FYEKMQ (reference sequence). CDR3 amino acids: CASSLGSTPGQGFELFF. The CDR3 DNA reads as TGTGCCAGCAGCTTAGGCAGCACACCGGGACAGGGCTTTGAACTGTTTTTT.

The genes are TRBV5-1 and TRBJ2-5; D is uncertain. CDR3 size: 14 residues. Germline lookup yields CDR1 SGHRS and CDR2 YFSETQ. The V end lost 4 bases, the J end lost 5 bases, and 15 bases lay between the germline ends. The CDR3 spells CASSPGREAETQYF. The DNA for the CDR3 is TGCGCCAGCAGCCCCGGTCGTGAGGCGGAGACCCAGTACTTC.

This clone was detected a few times. This chain connects TRBV23-1 to TRBJ2-1; D possibly corresponds to TRBD1 (6 bases). Being an ORF, TRBV23-1 has a function that is uncertain. This CDR3 spans 13 amino acids. V lost 3 bases, J lost 16 bases, and 19 bases lay in between. DNA of the CDR3: TGCGCCAGCAGTCATTGGAGACAGGCCGTTTTATTCTTC. Translating gives CASSHWRQAVLFF.

The chain has TRBV29-1 and TRBJ2-7; D may be TRBD1 (5 bases). Deletions cut 4 bases from V and 2 bases from J, with 15 bases between. Germline V gene lookup returns CDR1 SQVTM and CDR2 ANQGSEA. The CDR3 loop spans 14 amino acids. CDR3 sequence: CSVANQDRAYEQYF. The CDR3 region has the DNA TGCAGCGTTGCTAATCAAGACAGAGCCTACGAGCAGTACTTC.

Comment on this clone: Other DNA sequences in this specimen translate into the identical CDR3. This chain joins TRBV18 and TRBJ2-7; D is undetermined. The germline CDR1 and CDR2 sequences are KGHSH and LQKENI. V lost 3 bases and J 3 bases, leaving 6 bases between the germline ends. This CDR3 spans 12 amino acids. CDR3 nucleotide sequence: TGTGCCAGCTCACCCTCCAGCTACGAGCAGTACTTC. This codes for CASSPSSYEQYF.

V and J are TRBV7-9 and TRBJ2-7; 11 bases are a match to TRBD1. There are 14 residues in the CDR3. V trimming: 7 bases; J trimming: 4 bases; junction bases outside the gene matches: 6. Germline V gene lookup returns CDR1 SEHNR and CDR2 FQNEAQ (reference sequence). The CDR3 here is CASTTRDRGYEQYF. The CDR3 nucleotides are TGTGCCAGCACCACCCGGGACAGGGGGTACGAGCAGTACTTC.

The gene calls are TRBV11-3 and TRBJ2-3; 7 bases are a match to TRBD1. Germline V gene sequence: CDR1 SGHNT, CDR2 YENEEA. CDR3 length equals 15 residues. J was trimmed by 2 bases and V by 4 bases; bases with no gene match: 6. Written as DNA, the CDR3 is TGTGCCAGCAGCTCAAGGACAGGCTACACAGATACGCAGTATTTT. Translated, it gives CASSSRTGYTDTQYF. Based on the CDR3 plus reference TRBV11-3 and TRBJ2-3, the full variable domain is EAGVVQSPRYKIIEKKQPVAFWCNPISGHNTLYWYLQNLGQGPELLIRYENEEAVDDSQLPKDRFSAERLKGVDSTLKIQPAELGDSAVYLCASSSRTGYTDTQYFGPGTRLTVL.

V is TRBV4-1 and J is TRBJ2-5, with a weak D call TRBD2 (6 bases). Germline CDR1 reads MGHRA; CDR2 reads YSYEKL. Trimming took 1 base from V and 4 from J, leaving 10 bases between them. This CDR3 spans 14 amino acids. The CDR3 bases are TGCGCCAGCAGCCAAGCCGGGACTGGAGAGACCCAGTACTTC. Protein: CASSQAGTGETQYF.